This T cell receptor (beta chain) was documented in a study of tumor and adjacent non-tumor tissue in lung cancer. TCRbeta libraries were built with three rounds of nested PCR, modified from ARM-PCR. Each CDR3 protein gets one entry after TCRdb re-called the multiplex PCR reads with MiXCR. Of over 100,000 distinct CDR3 sequences detected, roughly 80% appear once; the ten largest clones hold about 40%. This clonotype was observed a few times. No cell sorting was done before RNA was extracted from the tissue. Between August and November 2014, newly diagnosed, chemotherapy-naive lung cancer patients underwent thoracic surgery in China. V shed 5 bases and J 0 bases; nucleotides not matched to a gene: 3. This CDR3 region has 16 residues. CDR1 and CDR2 from the germline V gene are SGDLS and YYNGEE.

The sample consisted of lung tumor tissue. V gene TRBV9 combines with J gene TRBJ2-2; the match to TRBD2 covers 11 bases. The receptor's source is a woman between 55 and 75 years old with non-small cell lung cancer. CDR3 sequence (DNA): TGTGCCAGCAGTGCGGGACTAGCGGCGAACACCGGGGAGCTGTTTTTT. It codes for CASSAGLAANTGELFF.